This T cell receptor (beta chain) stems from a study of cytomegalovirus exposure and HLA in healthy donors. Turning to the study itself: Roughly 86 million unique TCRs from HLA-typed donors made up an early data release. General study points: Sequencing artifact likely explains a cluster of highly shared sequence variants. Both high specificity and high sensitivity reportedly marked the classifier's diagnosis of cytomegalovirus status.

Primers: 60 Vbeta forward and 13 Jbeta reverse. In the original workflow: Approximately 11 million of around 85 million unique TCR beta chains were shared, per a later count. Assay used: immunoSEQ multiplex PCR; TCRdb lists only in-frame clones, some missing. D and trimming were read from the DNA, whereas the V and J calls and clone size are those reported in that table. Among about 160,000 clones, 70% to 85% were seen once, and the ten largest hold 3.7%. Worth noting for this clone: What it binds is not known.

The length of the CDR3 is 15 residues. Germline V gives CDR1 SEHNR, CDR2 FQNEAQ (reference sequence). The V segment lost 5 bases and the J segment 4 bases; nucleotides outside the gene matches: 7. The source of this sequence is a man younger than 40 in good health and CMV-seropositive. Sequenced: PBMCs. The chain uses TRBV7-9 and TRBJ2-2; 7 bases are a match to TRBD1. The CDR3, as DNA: TGTGCCAGCAGCCCGCACAGGGGCCTCACCGGGGAGCTGTTTTTT. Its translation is CASSPHRGLTGELFF.